The 3 T cell receptor beta chains reported below all come from one sample, sequenced in a study of blood T cells in healthy people across ages. Primers used in a second PCR of roughly 6 to 11 cycles were a sample-barcoded 5' primer and a J-beta primer mix. TCRdb fed the 5' RACE reads into MiXCR, producing one record per CDR3 protein. Among 1.5 million to 2 million distinct CDR3 sequences listed, around 40% were seen once. Sequences were obtained from blood. These receptors all stem from a human donor in good health.

The rearrangement links TRBV3-1 to TRBJ2-7; tentative D call: TRBD2 (7 bases). Germline V lookup: CDR1 LGHDT, CDR2 YNNKEL (reference sequence). Trimming took off 1 base at V and 4 bases at J, with 14 bases between the two ends. The CDR3 length is 15 residues. CDR3 amino acids: CASSQGGGLLYEQYF. CDR3 coding DNA: TGTGCCAGCAGCCAAGGCGGGGGCCTCCTTTACGAGCAGTACTTC.

The chain uses TRBV5-1 and TRBJ1-1; D is undetermined. The germline V gene encodes CDR1 SGHRS and CDR2 YFSETQ. This CDR3 is built from 14 residues. Trimming removed 7 bases from V and 0 bases from J, with 13 bases in between. The CDR3 region is CASRSRSLNTEAFF. As DNA, the CDR3 is TGCGCCAGCCGCAGTCGGTCACTGAACACTGAAGCTTTCTTT.

CDR3 amino acids: CAWSGESEKLFF. For the CDR3, the DNA is TGTGCCTGGAGTGGGGAATCTGAAAAACTGTTTTTT. This rearrangement joins TRBV30 to TRBJ1-4; D not resolved. Germline values: CDR1 GTSNPN, CDR2 SVGIG (reference sequence). The CDR3 length is 12 residues. Trimming removed 1 base from V and 7 bases from J, with 7 bases in between.